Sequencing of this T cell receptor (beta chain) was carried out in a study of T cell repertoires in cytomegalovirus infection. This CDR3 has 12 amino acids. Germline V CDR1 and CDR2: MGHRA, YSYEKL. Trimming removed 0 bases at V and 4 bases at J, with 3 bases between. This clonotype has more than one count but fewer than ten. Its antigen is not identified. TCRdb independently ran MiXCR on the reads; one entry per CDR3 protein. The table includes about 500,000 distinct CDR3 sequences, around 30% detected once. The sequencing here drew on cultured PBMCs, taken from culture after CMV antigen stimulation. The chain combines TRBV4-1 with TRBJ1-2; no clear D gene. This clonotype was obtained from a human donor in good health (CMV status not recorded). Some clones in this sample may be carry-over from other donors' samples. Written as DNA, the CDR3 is TGCGCCAGCAGCCAAGAAAGCTATGGCTACACCTTC. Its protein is CASSQESYGYTF.